The present TCR beta chain was sequenced within a study of early T cells in non-severe SARS-CoV-2 infection. Across the whole study: Sequencing targeted bulk RNA from unsorted whole blood, leaving chains unpaired.

Turning to this clonotype: Antigen: not known.

Unique molecular identifiers (one per individual cDNA molecule) were attached. MiXCR, run by TCRdb on the 5' RACE reads, gives a single entry per CDR3 protein. Among more than 85,000 distinct CDR3 sequences, approximately 15% were seen once, and the ten largest hold 4.5% to 6.5%. Study-wide findings and caveats: Database matching using VDJdb favored anti-spike CD8 responses, with private and CD4 specificities left missing.

The sample was whole blood, taken at baseline. The source is an adult who was a healthcare worker with PCR-confirmed SARS-CoV-2 infection or an uninfected control (not recorded which).

CDR3 nucleotide sequence: TGTGCCAGCAGCCGCCCGGCCGGGACGTTACACAATGAGCAGTTCTTC. Its protein product is CASSRPAGTLHNEQFF. The gene calls are TRBV7-2 and TRBJ2-1, with D perhaps matching TRBD1 or TRBD2 (5 bases each). Trimming stripped 5 bases from V and 5 bases from J, with 19 bases between. Germline values: CDR1 SGHTA, CDR2 FQGNSA. The CDR3 sequence is 16 residues long.